The rows below give T cell receptor beta chains drawn from one sample of a study of shared T cell receptors in the human thymus. Profiling relied on immunoSEQ multiplex PCR, and the TCRdb table lists in-frame clones only, not all of them. The table lists more than 550,000 clones, about 87% of them singletons. These sequences were also reported in another study, on human thymus T cells.

The sample consisted of thymocytes. These receptor sequences come from a boy in the first two years of life with a congenital heart defect. Each CDR3 is given with its conserved first and last residue. A D gene is named only where the DNA matches it firmly. The size field is filled for only some rows; it gives once, few, many or a size class.

>TRBV12-5|TRBD1|.|TRBJ2-5
CASGLTTPGQNRTQYF
TGTGCTAGTGGTTTGACCACTCCGGGACAGAACAGGACCCAGTACTTC
>TRBV14|TRBD1|.|TRBJ2-7
CASTRTGGREQYF
TGTGCCAGCACCCGGACAGGGGGTCGCGAGCAGTACTTC
>TRBV14|.|.|TRBJ2-7
CASSWKGGYEQYF
TGTGCCAGCAGTTGGAAAGGGGGCTACGAGCAGTACTTC
>TRBV28|.|.|TRBJ1-4
CASSLPSATNEKLFF
TGTGCCAGCAGTCTCCCGAGCGCAACTAATGAAAAACTGTTTTTT
>TRBV19|TRBD1|once|TRBJ1-2
CASSIRIMDRGGLGYGYTF
TGTGCCAGTAGTATCCGCATAATGGACAGGGGAGGATTGGGCTATGGCTACACCTTC
>TRBV5-6|TRBD1|.|TRBJ2-7
CASSGLGQATSYEQYF
TGTGCCAGCAGCGGATTGGGACAGGCTACCTCCTACGAGCAGTACTTC
>TRBV27|.|few|TRBJ2-3
CASRGGGRNTDTQYF
TGTGCCAGCCGGGGAGGGGGGAGGAACACAGATACGCAGTATTTT
>TRBV9|TRBD1|.|TRBJ1-1
CASSVLPTGENTEAFF
TGTGCCAGCAGCGTACTACCCACAGGGGAGAACACTGAAGCTTTCTTT
>TRBV27|.|.|TRBJ2-3
CASSLSGDTQYF
TGTGCCAGCAGTTTATCCGGGGATACGCAGTATTTT
>TRBV7-6|TRBD2|.|TRBJ2-3
CASSSSLAERTDTQYF
TGTGCCAGCAGCTCCTCCCTAGCGGAGCGCACAGATACGCAGTATTTT
>TRBV9|TRBD1|.|TRBJ1-1
CASSPEVPGQMNTEAFF
TGTGCCAGCAGCCCCGAGGTCCCGGGACAGATGAACACTGAAGCTTTCTTT
>TRBV21-1|.|few|TRBJ1-3
CASSEPGRTGLTIYF
TGTGCCAGCAGCGAGCCGGGGAGGACAGGTCTAACCATATATTTT
>TRBV28|TRBD1|.|TRBJ1-2
CASSPPGVGTGEDYGYTF
TGTGCCAGCAGTCCCCCAGGGGTCGGGACAGGGGAGGACTATGGCTACACCTTC
>TRBV6-5|TRBD1|.|TRBJ1-6
CATQVRDRDSPLHF
TGTGCCACACAGGTCCGGGACAGGGATTCACCCCTCCACTTT
>TRBV28|TRBD2|.|TRBJ2-4
CASTAHVAGLAGGGAKNIQYF
TGTGCCAGCACCGCTCACGTGGCGGGACTAGCGGGAGGTGGAGCCAAAAACATTCAGTACTTC
>TRBV6-5|.|.|TRBJ2-7
CASSPTNTYEQYF
TGTGCCAGCAGCCCGACAAACACCTACGAGCAGTACTTC